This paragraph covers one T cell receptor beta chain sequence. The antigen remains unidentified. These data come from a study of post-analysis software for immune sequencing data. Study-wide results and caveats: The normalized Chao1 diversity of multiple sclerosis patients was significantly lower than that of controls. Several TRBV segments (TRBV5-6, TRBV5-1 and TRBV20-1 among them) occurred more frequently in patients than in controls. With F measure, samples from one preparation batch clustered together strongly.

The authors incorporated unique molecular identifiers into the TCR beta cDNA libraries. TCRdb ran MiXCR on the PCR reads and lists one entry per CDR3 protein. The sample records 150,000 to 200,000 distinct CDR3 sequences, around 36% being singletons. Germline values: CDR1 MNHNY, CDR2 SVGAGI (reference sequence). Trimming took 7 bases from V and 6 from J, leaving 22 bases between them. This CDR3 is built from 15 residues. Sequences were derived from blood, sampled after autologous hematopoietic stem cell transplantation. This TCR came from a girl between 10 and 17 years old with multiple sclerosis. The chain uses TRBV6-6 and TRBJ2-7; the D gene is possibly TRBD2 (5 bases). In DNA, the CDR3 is TGTGCCAGCAACTCCCGGAGCGCGGGTTCTAGCGAGCAGTACTTC. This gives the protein CASNSRSAGSSEQYF.